This paragraph covers one T cell receptor beta chain sequence. Its specificity is not known. TCRdb used MiXCR to reprocess the reads, holding one entry per CDR3 protein. The table records hundreds of thousands of distinct CDR3 sequences, 15% to 20% of them present only once. These data come from a study of T cell repertoires in cytomegalovirus infection. Study information: From public TCR beta signatures came an indication of both CMV infection and matching HLA type. Notes on the study in general: Identification of carriers of CMV plus the relevant HLA was performed using cumulative public TCR beta family frequency. HLA-C-restricted TCR beta clonotypes specific for CMV led the ex vivo response.

This receptor was identified in a human donor in good health (CMV status not recorded). Some clones in this sample may be carry-over from other donors' samples. The sample taken for sequencing was PBMCs.

CDR3 residues: CSVRAPLGNTEAFF. The DNA of the CDR3 is TGCAGCGTTCGGGCCCCCCTCGGGAACACTGAAGCTTTCTTT. This chain joins TRBV29-1 and TRBJ1-1, with D hard to call. Germline V gene lookup returns CDR1 SQVTM and CDR2 ANQGSEA. V was trimmed by 5 bases and J by 1 base, leaving 14 bases between them. CDR3 length: 14 residues.